Shown below are 30 T cell receptor beta chains from a single sample sequenced in a study of T cells expressing NK-cell markers. TCRdb re-analyzed the 5' RACE reads; it lists each CDR3 protein once, without DNA. The sample's table shows roughly 180,000 distinct CDR3 sequences. Sequencing used blood T cells: a sorted CD56 or NKG2C T cell subset, CD4+ or CD8+ T cells, or bulk PBMC T cells (not recorded which). These receptor sequences come from a man aged 18 to 69 in good health.

The chain is built from TRBV3-1 and TRBJ1-3; the TCRdb D gene call, TRBD1, has no DNA to confirm it. Per the germline V gene, CDR1 is LGHDT and CDR2 is YNNKEL (reference sequence). The CDR3 consists of 15 residues. The CDR3 spells CASSHRTGSGNTIYF.

V usage is TRBV7-3 and J usage is TRBJ2-1; TCRdb picks TRBD2, but there is no DNA to check that call. The CDR3 loop spans 15 amino acids. Per germline, CDR1 SGHTA and CDR2 FQGTGA. The chain's CDR3 is CASSLHPTSANEQFF. Based on the CDR3 plus reference TRBV7-3 and TRBJ2-1, the full variable domain is GAGVSQTPSNKVTEKGKYVELRCDPISGHTALYWYRQSLGQGPEFLIYFQGTGAADDSGLPNDRFFAVRPEGSVSTLKIQRTERGDSAVYLCASSLHPTSANEQFFGPGTRLTVL.

The chain couples TRBV15 to TRBJ2-5; without DNA, the TCRdb call of TRBD1 cannot be checked. The CDR3 runs to 17 residues. Germline-derived CDR1 and CDR2 are LNHNV and YYDKDF (reference sequence). CDR3 protein: CATSRLGVGGTQETQYF.

The chain couples TRBV30 to TRBJ2-7; TCRdb selects TRBD1, and the lack of DNA leaves this call unchecked. Germline CDR1 and CDR2: GTSNPN and SVGIG (reference sequence). This CDR3 spans 13 amino acids. The CDR3 sequence is CAWSAGVSYEQYF.

The chain uses TRBV6-1 and TRBJ1-5; lacking DNA, the TRBD1 call made by TCRdb goes unchecked. CDR3 length equals 16 residues. Germline loops: CDR1 MNHNS, CDR2 SASEGT. The CDR3 protein is CASSPGRDADNQPQHF.

The rearrangement uses TRBV7-8 and TRBJ1-1; TCRdb indicates TRBD1, and absent DNA this call remains unverified. CDR1 and CDR2 from the germline V gene are SGHVS and FQNEAQ. The CDR3 has 15 amino acids. This chain's CDR3 is CASSERTGRITEAFF.

The rearrangement uses TRBV7-9 and TRBJ2-5; TCRdb indicates TRBD1, and absent DNA this call remains unverified. Per the germline V gene, CDR1 is SEHNR and CDR2 is FQNEAQ (reference sequence). The CDR3 totals 15 residues. The CDR3 loop reads CASSAPQKLQETQYF.

This chain links TRBV5-6 with TRBJ1-3. CDR3 length equals 15 residues. The V gene's germline CDR1 is SGHDT and CDR2 YYEEEE. The CDR3 sequence is CASSSGANSGNTIYF.

The chain employs TRBV27 and TRBJ1-2. The CDR3 consists of 14 residues. The germline CDR1 and CDR2 sequences are MNHEY and SMNVEV (reference sequence). The CDR3 loop reads CASSPDGSLYGYTF.

This chain uses TRBV7-6 with TRBJ2-5. There are 14 residues in the CDR3. CDR1 and CDR2 from the germline V gene are SGHVS and FNYEAQ. CDR3 protein: CASSLGPHQETQYF.

The rearrangement links TRBV27 to TRBJ2-2; the TRBD1 assignment by TCRdb is unverifiable without DNA. This CDR3 spans 14 amino acids. Germline assignment: CDR1 MNHEY and CDR2 SMNVEV (reference sequence). The CDR3 region is CASSFGPGTGELFF.

The chain is built from TRBV5-8 and TRBJ2-2; TCRdb's D call, TRBD2, is unchecked because there is no DNA. Germline lookup yields CDR1 SGHTS and CDR2 YDEGEE. The CDR3 spans 15 residues. This CDR3 is CASSRPRGNTGELFF.

This chain connects TRBV18 to TRBJ1-1; without DNA, the TCRdb call of TRBD1 cannot be checked. This CDR3 is built from 14 residues. Germline assignment: CDR1 KGHSH and CDR2 LQKENI. CDR3 sequence reads: CASSTNRGPVEAFF.

The rearrangement uses TRBV11-2 and TRBJ2-3; without DNA, the TCRdb call of TRBD2 cannot be checked. The length of the CDR3 is 15 residues. From germline, CDR1 is SGHAT and CDR2 FQNNGV. CDR3: CASSLDSWTRNSRYF. Drawing the rest from reference TRBV11-2 and TRBJ2-3, the complete variable domain is EAGVAQSPRYKIIEKRQSVAFWCNPISGHATLYWYQQILGQGPKLLIQFQNNGVVDDSQLPKDRFSAERLKGVDSTLKIQPAKLEDSAVYLCASSLDSWTRNSRYFGPGTRLTVL.

The V gene is TRBV27, the J gene TRBJ2-1. Germline V gene sequence: CDR1 MNHEY, CDR2 SMNVEV (reference sequence). The length of the CDR3 is 15 residues. CDR3 sequence reads: CASNSVSGSYNEQFF.

The chain uses TRBV28 and TRBJ2-3; TCRdb's D call of TRBD1 is untestable without DNA. The germline gives CDR1 MDHEN, CDR2 SYDVKM. The CDR3 covers 18 residues. Here the CDR3 reads CASRSFQLGTTPTDTQYF.

The V call is TRBV6-1, the J call TRBJ1-2; the TCRdb D gene call, TRBD1, has no DNA to confirm it. This CDR3 has 14 amino acids. CDR1 is MNHNS, CDR2 SASEGT, per germline. CDR3 amino acids: CASSLGQGSYGYTF.

The V gene is TRBV20-1, the J gene TRBJ2-7. This CDR3 region has 13 residues. Germline CDR1 reads DFQATT; CDR2 reads SNEGSKA (reference sequence). The CDR3 reads CSARSGRPYEQYF.

The chain carries TRBV28 and TRBJ1-2; without DNA, the TCRdb call of TRBD1 cannot be checked. Germline V CDR1 and CDR2: MDHEN, SYDVKM. The CDR3 runs to 13 residues. This chain's CDR3 is CASSFTHRDGYTF.

CDR3: CASSESGSAYEQYF. V gene TRBV6-1 combines with J gene TRBJ2-7. The CDR3 consists of 14 residues. In germline, CDR1 is MNHNS, CDR2 SASEGT.

The chain carries TRBV21-1 and TRBJ1-1; TCRdb gives TRBD1 as the D gene, but with no DNA this cannot be confirmed. TRBV21-1 is described as a pseudogene. The CDR3 runs 14 residues. The CDR3: CASIRGQGEGEAFF.

The rearrangement links TRBV2 to TRBJ2-3; absent DNA, TCRdb's TRBD1 call cannot be checked. Germline assignment: CDR1 SNHLY and CDR2 FYNNEI. The CDR3 extends over 17 amino acids. CDR3 in amino acids: CASSDPLTGTGRDTQYF.

The V call is TRBV29-1, the J call TRBJ1-1; TCRdb gives TRBD1 as the D gene, but with no DNA this cannot be confirmed. The CDR3 runs to 12 residues. CDR1 is SQVTM, CDR2 ANQGSEA, per germline. The chain's CDR3 is CAGQGTYTEAFF.

The V and J genes are TRBV9 and TRBJ2-5; TCRdb returns TRBD1, unconfirmable since there is no DNA. The CDR3 length is 18 residues. From germline, CDR1 is SGDLS and CDR2 YYNGEE. CDR3 region: CASSAGGAGHLGHETQYF.

CDR3 region: CASGPDAVYNEQFF. The chain joins TRBV7-8 to TRBJ2-1; the TCRdb call, TRBD2, lacks DNA for checking. The CDR3 contains 14 residues. Germline V CDR1 and CDR2: SGHVS, FQNEAQ.

The chain carries TRBV7-9 and TRBJ1-3. Germline CDR1 reads SEHNR; CDR2 reads FQNEAQ (reference sequence). CDR3 length equals 15 residues. The CDR3 here is CASSLAPFSGNTIYF. Supplemented by reference TRBV7-9 and TRBJ1-3, the full variable domain reads DTGVSQNPRHKITKRGQNVTFRCDPISEHNRLYWYRQTLGQGPEFLTYFQNEAQLEKSRLLSDRFSAERPKGSFSTLEIQRTEQGDSAMYLCASSLAPFSGNTIYFGEGSWLTVV.

The V and J genes are TRBV18 and TRBJ2-5; TCRdb outputs TRBD1, but without DNA this stays unchecked. The length of the CDR3 is 15 residues. CDR1 is KGHSH, CDR2 LQKENI, per germline. CDR3 protein: CASSNPGQGKETQYF.

The rearrangement uses TRBV28 and TRBJ1-2; TCRdb's D gene call, TRBD1, goes unchecked for lack of DNA. This CDR3 is 12 amino acids long. Germline V gives CDR1 MDHEN, CDR2 SYDVKM. The CDR3 here is CASSLYREGYTF.

This chain joins TRBV3-1 and TRBJ2-5; lacking DNA, the TRBD2 call made by TCRdb goes unchecked. CDR1 is LGHDT, CDR2 YNNKEL, per germline (reference sequence). This CDR3 has 18 residues. The CDR3 spells CASSQDLASGGPWETQYF.

V is TRBV3-1 and J is TRBJ1-2. CDR1 and CDR2 (germline): LGHDT, YNNKEL (reference sequence). This CDR3 is 15 amino acids long. The CDR3: CASSQGASFPYGYTF. Looking up the rest from reference TRBV3-1 and TRBJ1-2 gives the full variable domain: DTAVSQTPKYLVTQMGNDKSIKCEQNLGHDTMYWYKQDSKKFLKIMFSYNNKELIINETVPNRFSPKSPDKAHLNLHINSLELGDSAVYFCASSQGASFPYGYTFGSGTRLTVV.